This record concerns one T cell receptor (beta chain) sequence. Its antigen remains unknown. Positively selected for CCR7, the CD45RO-negative cells used as naive CD8 cells excluded terminally differentiated effector memory CD45RA+ cells. Caucasian adults residing in Nashville, Tennessee made up all the donors. This sample was taken from a study of shared clonotypes between healthy human individuals. Notes on the study in general: Sample collection involved blood only; tissue repertoires are likely different.

Assay: immunoSEQ multiplex PCR; the TCRdb copy retains only in-frame clones and omits some. The sample lists roughly 770,000 clones, around 96% occurring once. CDR1 and CDR2 from the germline V gene are MGHDK and SYGVNS. The V end was cut by 1 base, the J end by 6 bases, with 19 bases between. The CDR3 covers 16 residues. The chain uses TRBV25-1 and TRBJ2-7; a weak D match, TRBD2 (6 bases). The clonotype originates from a man aged 25 to 45 in good health. Sample: naive CD8+ T cells sorted from blood. CDR3 sequence reads: CASSELSSGGLGEQYF. The CDR3 nucleotides read TGTGCCAGCAGTGAATTAAGTAGCGGAGGTTTGGGCGAGCAGTACTTC.